The 9 T cell receptor beta chains presented below share a single source sample, sequenced in a study of vaccination effects on CD4 cells after COVID-19. TCRdb keeps only in-frame clones here, not all; method: immunoSEQ multiplex PCR. Seen here are about 76,000 clones, around 77% observed once, and the top ten hold under 2.5%. No antigen has been identified for these receptors. Investigators separated out CD4+ T cells once 9 to 11 days of culture had passed. The sample consisted of CD4+ T cells from PBMCs cultured without peptide, taken before COVID-19 vaccination. Receptors were obtained from a human donor who received a COVID-19 vaccine.

This clone was detected only a few times. The genes are TRBV18 and TRBJ2-7; D gene uncertain. V dropped 2 bases and J dropped 5 bases, with 16 bases sitting between them. Germline CDR1 is KGHSH and CDR2 is LQKENI. The CDR3 is made up of 15 amino acids. The CDR3 protein is CASSPSRSTPHEQYV. Here the CDR3 DNA reads TGTGCCAGCTCACCAAGCAGGAGTACTCCACACGAGCAGTACGTC.

The chain has TRBV6-2 or TRBV6-3 and TRBJ1-1; D ambiguous. Germline CDR1 MNHEY, CDR2 SVGEGT. V was shortened by 2 bases and J by 0 bases, with 7 bases between the two germline ends. The CDR3 runs 14 residues. In nucleotides, the CDR3 is TGTGCCAGCAGTTACCCCAGTCTGAACACTGAAGCTTTCTTT. This codes for CASSYPSLNTEAFF.

This clone came up a few times. The chain couples TRBV3-1 (or the pseudogene TRBV3-2) to TRBJ2-1, with TRBD1 matching over 8 bases. CDR3 length: 15 amino acids. Germline values: CDR1 LGHDT, CDR2 YNNKEL (reference sequence). J was trimmed by 7 bases and V by 1 base; bases with no gene match: 6. The CDR3 loop is CASSQARTGSNEQFF. CDR3 sequence (DNA): TGTGCCAGCAGCCAAGCCAGGACAGGGTCTAATGAGCAGTTCTTC.

This clone was detected only a few times. V gene TRBV5-1 combines with J gene TRBJ2-3; no definite D call. V gave up 5 bases and J gave up 7 bases, with 20 bases separating them. The CDR3 spans 15 residues. CDR1 is SGHRS, CDR2 YFSETQ, per germline. The CDR3 loop reads CASSWLDPELNTQYF. CDR3 coding DNA: TGCGCCAGCAGTTGGCTTGATCCTGAACTTAATACGCAGTATTTT. Complete variable domain (other parts from reference TRBV5-1 and TRBJ2-3): KAGVTQTPRYLIKTRGQQVTLSCSPISGHRSVSWYQQTPGQGLQFLFEYFSETQRNKGNFPGRFSGRQFSNSRSEMNVSTLELGDSALYLCASSWLDPELNTQYFGPGTRLTVL.

The rearrangement links TRBV9 to TRBJ2-5; D is ambiguous. This CDR3 is 16 amino acids long. V lost 1 base and J lost 5, with 18 bases in between. Germline V gene data show CDR1 as SGDLS and CDR2 as YYNGEE. The CDR3 region is CASSVSTRGFGETQYF. The CDR3 region has the DNA TGTGCCAGCAGCGTATCCACCCGAGGATTTGGGGAGACCCAGTACTTC.

J is TRBJ1-5 and V is TRBV28; D gene unclear. V was shortened by 11 bases and J by 0 bases, with 17 bases between the two germline ends. Germline assignment: CDR1 MDHEN and CDR2 SYDVKM. The CDR3 runs 15 residues. This CDR3 is CASTRGGYSNQPQHF. CDR3 DNA: TGTGCCTCCACACGGGGAGGTTATAGCAATCAGCCCCAGCATTTT.

The rearrangement links TRBV7-2 to TRBJ2-1; possible D gene TRBD2, 6 bases. Trimming cost V 1 base and J 9 bases, with 10 bases left between them. The CDR3 spans 13 residues. CDR1 and CDR2 from the germline V gene are SGHTA and FQGNSA. This CDR3 is CASSLVGGLEQFF. CDR3 bases: TGTGCCAGCAGCTTAGTCGGGGGACTTGAGCAGTTCTTC.

This chain links TRBV7-3 with TRBJ1-2, with D unresolved. CDR1 and CDR2 (germline): SGHTA, FQGTGA. V lost 1 base, J lost 0 bases, and 9 bases lay in between. This CDR3 is built from 15 residues. The chain's CDR3 is CASSLSPQANYGYTF. CDR3 nucleotide sequence: TGTGCCAGCAGCTTAAGCCCACAAGCTAACTATGGCTACACCTTC.

V gene TRBV7-8 combines with J gene TRBJ2-2; D possibly corresponds to TRBD1 (5 bases). CDR1 SGHVS and CDR2 FQNEAQ come from the germline V gene. With 2 bases removed from V and 0 bases from J, the gap between germline ends came to 7 bases. The CDR3 extends over 15 amino acids. DNA for the CDR3: TGTGCCAGCAGCTTAAGGACATCGAACACCGGGGAGCTGTTTTTT. Protein: CASSLRTSNTGELFF.